This TCR beta chain was captured in a study of vaccination and CD4 T cells after COVID-19. Background on the study: Blood was drawn a median around 73 days post second dose, range 14 to 241.

An Oncomine TCR Beta short-read assay was used to sequence the DNA from cultured CD4+ T cells. From the PCR reads, TCRdb called clonotypes with MiXCR, one entry per CDR3 protein. Among roughly 7,000 distinct CDR3 sequences listed, about two thirds were seen once. A word on this clonotype: The antigen is not known.

Treatment denoted: roughly 11-day PBMC culture with coronavirus spike peptide pools or control peptides (ViraFEST assay). Collection of the unexposed donor's CD4+ T cells took place before the COVID-19 pandemic (2011-2018). Peptide pool stimulation in ViraFEST expanded antigen-specific T cells, whose TCRs were then sequenced. The CDR3 totals 19 residues. Deletions cut 1 base from V and 1 base from J, with 19 bases between. The germline V gene has CDR1 KGHDR and CDR2 SFDVKD. The receptor comes from a human donor in good health. The sequenced material came from CD4+ T cells from blood, cultured in vitro. V gene TRBV24-1 combines with J gene TRBJ2-1, with D tentatively TRBD1 or TRBD2 (5 bases each). CDR3: CATSDFKGIGAASYNEQFF. The CDR3 DNA sequence: TGTGCCACCAGTGATTTTAAGGGTATCGGGGCGGCGTCCTACAATGAGCAGTTCTTC.